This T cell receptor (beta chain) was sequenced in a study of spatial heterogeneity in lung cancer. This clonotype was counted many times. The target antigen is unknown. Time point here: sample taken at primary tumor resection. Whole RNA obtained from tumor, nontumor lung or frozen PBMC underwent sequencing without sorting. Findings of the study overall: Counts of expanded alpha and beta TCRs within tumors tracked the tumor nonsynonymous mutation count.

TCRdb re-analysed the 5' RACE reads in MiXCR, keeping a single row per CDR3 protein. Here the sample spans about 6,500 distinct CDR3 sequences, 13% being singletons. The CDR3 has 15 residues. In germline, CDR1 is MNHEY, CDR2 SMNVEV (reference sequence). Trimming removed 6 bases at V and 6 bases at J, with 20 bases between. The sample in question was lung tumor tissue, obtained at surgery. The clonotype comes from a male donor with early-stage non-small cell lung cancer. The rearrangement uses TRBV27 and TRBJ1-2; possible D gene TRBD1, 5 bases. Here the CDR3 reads CASRPLSGIGDGYTF. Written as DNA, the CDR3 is TGTGCCAGCAGGCCACTGTCGGGAATAGGGGATGGCTACACCTTC.